The 7 T cell receptor beta chains in this list originate from one sample, sequenced in a study of cytomegalovirus exposure and HLA in healthy donors. The PCR had 60 Vbeta and 13 Jbeta primers. Produced via immunoSEQ multiplex PCR; TCRdb's table is partial and in-frame only. The sample has 90,000 to 95,000 clones; roughly 79% are singletons. Sequenced: PBMCs. Every receptor here comes from a man aged 25 to 40 in good health and CMV-seronegative.

V is TRBV6-4 and J is TRBJ2-5; 8 nucleotides match TRBD1. This CDR3 is built from 15 residues. J lost 11 bases, V lost 8 bases, and 19 bases had no gene match. CDR1 and CDR2 (germline): MRHNA, SNTAGT. CDR3 sequence: CASHRSAQGAMWQYF. The CDR3 coding sequence is TGTGCCAGCCATCGATCCGCCCAGGGGGCAATGTGGCAGTACTTC.

The chain uses TRBV5-1 and TRBJ1-1, with D perhaps TRBD1 (6 bases). Deletions cut 0 bases from V and 3 bases from J, with 12 bases between. CDR1 and CDR2 from the germline V gene are SGHRS and YFSETQ. The CDR3 has 15 residues. CDR3 in amino acids: CASSLGQGSDTEAFF. The CDR3 DNA sequence: TGCGCCAGCAGCTTGGGGCAGGGGAGCGACACTGAAGCTTTCTTT.

CDR3 sequence: CASSVPDRLGSTDTQYF. The CDR3 DNA is TGTGCCAGCAGCGTCCCGGACAGGTTAGGGTCCACAGATACGCAGTATTTT. The rearrangement links TRBV9 to TRBJ2-3; 7 nucleotides align to TRBD1. Germline V gene sequence: CDR1 SGDLS, CDR2 YYNGEE. V dropped 2 bases and J dropped 2; count of bases not matched to a gene: 11. The CDR3 totals 17 residues.

This clone came up once. This chain uses TRBV10-1 with TRBJ2-3; 13 positions match TRBD2. The CDR3 runs to 17 residues. CDR1 and CDR2 (germline): WNHNN, SYGVQD (reference sequence). J gave up 0 bases and V 0 bases, and 0 bases lay outside the gene matches. In DNA form, the CDR3 reads TGCGCCAGCAGTGAGTCGGGACTAGCGGGGAGCACAGATACGCAGTATTTT. This gives the protein CASSESGLAGSTDTQYF.

The CDR3 DNA reads TGTGCCAGCAGCGAGCGGGACAGGGGCACCGGGGAGCTGTTTTTT. Encoded protein: CASSERDRGTGELFF. The chain carries TRBV9 and TRBJ2-2; 10 positions agree with TRBD1. CDR1 SGDLS and CDR2 YYNGEE come from the germline V gene. This CDR3 has 15 amino acids. Losses at the gene ends were 3 bases for V and 4 bases for J; bases not matched to a gene: 3.

V gene TRBV27 combines with J gene TRBJ1-1, with 8 bases that match TRBD1. The J segment lost 8 bases and the V segment lost 5 bases, leaving 16 bases of the junction unmatched. Germline loops: CDR1 MNHEY, CDR2 SMNVEV (reference sequence). This CDR3 has 16 residues. The CDR3 bases are TGTGCCAGCAGTCCATATCAAACAGGGGGACGGCACGAAGCTTTCTTT. Residues: CASSPYQTGGRHEAFF.

The chain recombines TRBV7-2 with TRBJ1-1; D remains ambiguous. The CDR3 is made up of 13 amino acids. The V and J ends lost 4 bases and 7 bases respectively, with 13 bases between them. Germline loops: CDR1 SGHTA, CDR2 FQGNSA. The DNA of the CDR3 is TGTGCCAGCAGCTCCTCCTCTCGAGGTGAAGCTTTCTTT. The encoded protein is CASSSSSRGEAFF.